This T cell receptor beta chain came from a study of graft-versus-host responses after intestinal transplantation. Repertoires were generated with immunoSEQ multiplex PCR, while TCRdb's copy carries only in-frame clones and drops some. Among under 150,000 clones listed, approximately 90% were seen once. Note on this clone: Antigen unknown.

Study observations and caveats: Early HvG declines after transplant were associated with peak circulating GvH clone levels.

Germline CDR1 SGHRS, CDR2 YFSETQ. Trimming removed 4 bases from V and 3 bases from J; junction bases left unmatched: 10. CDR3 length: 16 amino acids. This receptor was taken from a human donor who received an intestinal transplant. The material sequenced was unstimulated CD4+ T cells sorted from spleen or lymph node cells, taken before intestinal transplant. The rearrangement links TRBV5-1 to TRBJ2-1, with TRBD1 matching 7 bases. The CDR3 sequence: CASSQSTGTVYNEQFF. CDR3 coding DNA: TGCGCCAGCAGCCAATCCACCGGGACAGTCTACAATGAGCAGTTCTTC.